This TCR beta chain originates from a study of siplizumab effects on memory and regulatory T cells. This clone was seen only once. The antigen is unknown. The ends lost 4 bases at V and 0 bases at J; junction bases unmatched: 14. Germline-derived CDR1 and CDR2 are SGHAT and FQNNGV. CDR3 length: 18 residues. Study-wide points: The mapping of alloreactive clones to unstimulated subsets covered only a minor fraction of them. Naive T cells looked more diverse than memory cells and looked like major alloresponse contributors. Tregs that proliferated in siplizumab cultures did not have their suppressive function confirmed.

Sequencing of each sample assayed approximately 110,000 TCR templates. Method: immunoSEQ multiplex PCR; TCRdb's copy keeps in-frame clones and lacks some. The data contain 26,000 or so clones, 84% of them seen just once; the ten biggest clones take up around 25%. The TCR was taken from a human donor in good health. This chain uses TRBV11-2 with TRBJ2-7, with TRBD1 matching 8 bases. Source material: memory CD4+ T cells sorted from blood. CDR3 sequence (DNA): TGTGCCAGCAGCTCGTATCAGGGGGCGACCAGGAGCTCCTACGAGCAGTACTTC. Amino acid sequence: CASSSYQGATRSSYEQYF. Using reference TRBV11-2 and TRBJ2-7 for the parts outside the CDR3, the full variable domain is EAGVAQSPRYKIIEKRQSVAFWCNPISGHATLYWYQQILGQGPKLLIQFQNNGVVDDSQLPKDRFSAERLKGVDSTLKIQPAKLEDSAVYLCASSSYQGATRSSYEQYFGPGTRLTVT.